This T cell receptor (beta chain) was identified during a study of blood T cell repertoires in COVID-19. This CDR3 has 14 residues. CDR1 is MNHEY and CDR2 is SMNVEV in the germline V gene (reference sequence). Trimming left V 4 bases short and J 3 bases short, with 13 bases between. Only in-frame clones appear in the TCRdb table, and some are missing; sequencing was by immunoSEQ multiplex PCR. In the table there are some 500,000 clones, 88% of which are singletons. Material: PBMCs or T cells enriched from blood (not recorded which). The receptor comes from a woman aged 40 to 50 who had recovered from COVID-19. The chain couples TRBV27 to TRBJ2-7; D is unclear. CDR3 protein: CASSSPPYYYEQYF. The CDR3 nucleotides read TGTGCCAGCAGTTCCCCCCCCTACTACTACGAGCAGTACTTC.